The 21 T cell receptor beta chains presented below share a single source sample, sequenced in a study of T cell responses to AZD1222 COVID-19 vaccine. TCRdb's copy holds only in-frame clones and misses some; the assay was immunoSEQ multiplex PCR. The sample lists some 130,000 clones; approximately 91% were seen once. The specimen was peripheral blood, collected 28 days after the second AZD1222 dose. The receptors were gathered from an adult who received the AZD1222 COVID-19 vaccine.

V and J are TRBV19 and TRBJ1-6; D might be TRBD1 (6 bases). The germline V gene encodes CDR1 LNHDA and CDR2 SQIVND (reference sequence). V lost 5 bases, J lost 2 bases, and 13 bases lay in between. There are 16 residues in the CDR3. The CDR3 spells CASSLRGGPYNSPLHF. The CDR3 DNA is TGTGCCAGTAGTCTCAGGGGTGGCCCCTATAATTCACCCCTCCACTTT. Based on the CDR3 plus reference TRBV19 and TRBJ1-6, the full variable domain is DGGITQSPKYLFRKEGQNVTLSCEQNLNHDAMYWYRQDPGQGLRLIYYSQIVNDFQKGDIAEGYSVSREKKESFPLTVTSAQKNPTAFYLCASSLRGGPYNSPLHFGNGTRLTVT.

The genes are TRBV6-1 and TRBJ1-2; D call uncertain. CDR1 MNHNS and CDR2 SASEGT come from the germline V gene. Trimming shortened V by 3 bases and J by 0 bases, and 5 bases separated the two germline ends. This CDR3 is built from 13 residues. CDR3 sequence (DNA): TGTGCCAGCAGTGAGGTTACTAACTATGGCTACACCTTC. Its protein is CASSEVTNYGYTF.

The chain has TRBV7-3 and TRBJ2-1, with 7 nucleotides matching TRBD1. The CDR3 has 12 amino acids. The trim removed 4 bases at V and 9 bases at J, leaving 3 bases unmatched. Germline V lookup: CDR1 SGHTA, CDR2 FQGTGA. The DNA for the CDR3 is TGTGCCAGCAGCTCAGGGGGTCTTGAGCAGTTCTTC. This encodes CASSSGGLEQFF.

The chain uses TRBV6-2 or TRBV6-3 and TRBJ1-2, with TRBD1 as a possible D gene (5 bases). CDR1 and CDR2 (germline): MNHEY, SVGEGT. This CDR3 comprises 16 residues. Trimming left V 5 bases short and J 0 bases short, with 16 bases between. The CDR3 region is CASSKGDRKPNYGYTF. DNA for the CDR3: TGTGCCAGCAGTAAAGGGGACCGCAAACCTAACTATGGCTACACCTTC.

The chain has TRBV5-1 and TRBJ2-6, with D perhaps matching TRBD1 (5 bases). The CDR3 covers 16 residues. Germline V gives CDR1 SGHRS, CDR2 YFSETQ. The V end was cut by 7 bases, the J end by 2 bases, with 16 bases between. CDR3 DNA sequence: TGCGCCAGCGTAGCTTCTACAGGAGCTGGGGCCAACGTCCTGACTTTC. As protein: CASVASTGAGANVLTF.

The chain couples TRBV24-1 to TRBJ2-1; D is unresolved. V was shortened by 5 bases and J by 6 bases, with 13 bases between the two germline ends. This CDR3 has 14 residues. Germline V gene lookup returns CDR1 KGHDR and CDR2 SFDVKD. In DNA form, the CDR3 reads TGTGCCACCAGTGTCCCCGAACTTAGCAATGAGCAGTTCTTC. Its translation: CATSVPELSNEQFF.

The rearrangement joins TRBV6-9 to TRBJ1-6, with 10 positions matching TRBD1. The V gene's germline CDR1 is MNHGY and CDR2 SVAAGI. The CDR3 spans 20 residues. J lost 1 base, V lost 6 bases, and 15 bases had no gene match. CDR3 in amino acids: CASRCSPGQGRESYNSPLHF. In DNA form, the CDR3 reads TGTGCCAGCAGATGCTCGCCGGGACAGGGGCGGGAGTCCTATAATTCACCCCTCCACTTT.

The gene calls are TRBV7-2 and TRBJ1-2, with TRBD1 matching 7 bases. Losses at the gene ends were 1 base for V and 4 bases for J; bases not matched to a gene: 9. CDR3 length: 16 residues. Per germline, CDR1 SGHTA and CDR2 FQGNSA. The CDR3 bases are TGTGCCAGCAGCTTAGGGGGAAGGGGGCTCGGCTATGGCTACACCTTC. Translated: CASSLGGRGLGYGYTF. Looking up the rest from reference TRBV7-2 and TRBJ1-2 gives the full variable domain: GAGVSQSPSNKVTEKGKDVELRCDPISGHTALYWYRQSLGQGLEFLIYFQGNSAPDKSGLPSDRFSAERTGGSVSTLTIQRTQQEDSAVYLCASSLGGRGLGYGYTFGSGTRLTVV.

The J gene is TRBJ1-2, the V gene TRBV3-1 (or the pseudogene TRBV3-2); 8 nucleotides agree with TRBD1. This CDR3 spans 14 amino acids. V trimming: 4 bases; J trimming: 2 bases; junction bases outside the gene matches: 3. CDR1 and CDR2 from the germline V gene are LGHDT and YNNKEL (reference sequence). The CDR3 is CASSRDRMNYGYTF. The CDR3 region has the DNA TGTGCCAGCAGCCGGGACAGGATGAACTATGGCTACACCTTC.

This clone occurred a few times. In DNA form, the CDR3 reads TGTGCCAGCAGCCAGGAAACGAATGAAAAACTGTTTTTT. Translation gives CASSQETNEKLFF. The rearrangement uses TRBV28 and TRBJ1-4; D gene unclear. The CDR3 contains 13 residues. Germline CDR1 reads MDHEN; CDR2 reads SYDVKM. The V gene lost 6 bases and the J gene lost 5 bases, with 10 bases spanning the gap.

This clone was observed a handful of times. The chain employs TRBV29-1 and TRBJ1-2; no reliable D call. Germline CDR1 SQVTM, CDR2 ANQGSEA. CDR3 length: 14 amino acids. V lost 3 bases and J 10 bases, leaving 21 bases between the germline ends. The CDR3 sequence is CSVDRSGAATSYTF. The CDR3 DNA reads as TGCAGCGTTGATAGGTCCGGAGCAGCTACCTCCTACACCTTC.

This chain joins TRBV6-5 and TRBJ2-2; TRBD1 aligns across 7 bases. J was trimmed by 0 bases and V by 7 bases; bases with no gene match: 5. The germline gives CDR1 MNHEY, CDR2 SVGAGI. There are 15 residues in the CDR3. Here the CDR3 reads CASNSGTANTGELFF. CDR3 nucleotide sequence: TGTGCCAGCAACTCCGGGACAGCGAACACCGGGGAGCTGTTTTTT.

The V gene is TRBV28, the J gene TRBJ2-3; 8 positions match TRBD2. Germline CDR1 reads MDHEN; CDR2 reads SYDVKM. The CDR3 is 15 amino acids. V was pared by 4 bases and J by 0 bases, with 3 bases of the junction left unmatched. The CDR3 nucleotides are TGTGCCAGCAGTTCCCCTAGCGGGAGCACAGATACGCAGTATTTT. Residues: CASSSPSGSTDTQYF.

The chain's CDR3 is CASSRQGERGYTF. DNA of the CDR3: TGTGCCAGCAGCCGACAGGGGGAACGGGGCTACACCTTC. The V gene is TRBV5-4, the J gene TRBJ1-2; 9 bases agree with TRBD1. V shed 4 bases and J 8 bases; nucleotides not matched to a gene: 6. Germline V gives CDR1 SGHNT, CDR2 YYREEE (reference sequence). CDR3 size: 13 residues.

The V gene is TRBV7-2, the J gene TRBJ1-3; D uncertain. Deletions cut 5 bases from V and 4 bases from J, with 6 bases between. Germline CDR1 is SGHTA and CDR2 is FQGNSA. CDR3 length: 12 residues. The CDR3 DNA reads TGTGCCAGCAGCACCAGGGGAAACACCATATATTTT. It translates to CASSTRGNTIYF. The full variable domain, with the rest looked up from reference TRBV7-2 and TRBJ1-3, is GAGVSQSPSNKVTEKGKDVELRCDPISGHTALYWYRQSLGQGLEFLIYFQGNSAPDKSGLPSDRFSAERTGGSVSTLTIQRTQQEDSAVYLCASSTRGNTIYFGEGSWLTVV.

The chain is built from TRBV2 and TRBJ1-5, with TRBD1 matching over 11 bases. This CDR3 region has 16 residues. Germline V lookup: CDR1 SNHLY, CDR2 FYNNEI. The junction had 7 bases not matched to a gene; V was cut back by 9 bases and J by 0 bases. The CDR3 region has the DNA TGTGCCAGTAAAGGGACAGGGGGGGATAGCAATCAGCCCCAGCATTTT. It yields the protein CASKGTGGDSNQPQHF.

The chain carries TRBV5-1 and TRBJ1-1; TRBD1 matches at 11 bases. The germline gives CDR1 SGHRS, CDR2 YFSETQ. Unmatched junction bases numbered 4, after V lost 6 bases and J lost 3 bases. This CDR3 comprises 14 residues. The CDR3 loop reads CASTKGQGDTEAFF. CDR3 nucleotide sequence: TGCGCCAGCACCAAGGGACAGGGGGACACTGAAGCTTTCTTT.

The chain carries TRBV7-6 and TRBJ1-1; 7 bases are a match to TRBD1. The CDR3 covers 15 residues. Per the germline V gene, CDR1 is SGHVS and CDR2 is FNYEAQ. V lost 1 base, J lost 0 bases, and 2 bases stayed unmatched. The CDR3 DNA sequence: TGTGCCAGCAGCTTAGAGGACAGGCTGAACACTGAAGCTTTCTTT. It encodes CASSLEDRLNTEAFF.

This CDR3 reads CASRRGINQPQHF. For the CDR3, the DNA is TGTGCCAGCAGACGAGGGATCAATCAGCCCCAGCATTTT. The chain uses TRBV28 and TRBJ1-5; no definite D call. Germline V CDR1 and CDR2: MDHEN, SYDVKM. V lost 6 bases and J 3 bases, leaving 9 bases between the germline ends. The CDR3 loop spans 13 amino acids.

This chain's CDR3 is CASSPRRGLPYEQYF. DNA for the CDR3: TGTGCCAGCAGCCCTCGGCGGGGGCTGCCCTACGAGCAGTACTTC. The rearrangement links TRBV7-2 to TRBJ2-7, with D possibly TRBD2 on 7 matching bases. The CDR3 is made up of 15 amino acids. V lost 5 bases to trimming and J lost 2 bases, with 16 bases between them. Per the germline V gene, CDR1 is SGHTA and CDR2 is FQGNSA.

The chain links TRBV18 to TRBJ1-1, with TRBD1 identical over 8 bases. Germline trimming cut 8 bases from V and 4 bases from J; bases unmatched to any gene: 6. CDR1 and CDR2 from the germline V gene are KGHSH and LQKENI. This CDR3 is 13 amino acids long. CDR3 loop: CASATGVGTEAFF. DNA of the CDR3: TGTGCCAGCGCGACAGGGGTTGGCACTGAAGCTTTCTTT. The whole variable domain, filled in from reference TRBV18 and TRBJ1-1, reads NAGVMQNPRHLVRRRGQEARLRCSPMKGHSHVYWYRQLPEEGLKFMVYLQKENIIDESGMPKERFSAEFPKEGPSILRIQQVVRGDSAAYFCASATGVGTEAFFGQGTRLTVV.